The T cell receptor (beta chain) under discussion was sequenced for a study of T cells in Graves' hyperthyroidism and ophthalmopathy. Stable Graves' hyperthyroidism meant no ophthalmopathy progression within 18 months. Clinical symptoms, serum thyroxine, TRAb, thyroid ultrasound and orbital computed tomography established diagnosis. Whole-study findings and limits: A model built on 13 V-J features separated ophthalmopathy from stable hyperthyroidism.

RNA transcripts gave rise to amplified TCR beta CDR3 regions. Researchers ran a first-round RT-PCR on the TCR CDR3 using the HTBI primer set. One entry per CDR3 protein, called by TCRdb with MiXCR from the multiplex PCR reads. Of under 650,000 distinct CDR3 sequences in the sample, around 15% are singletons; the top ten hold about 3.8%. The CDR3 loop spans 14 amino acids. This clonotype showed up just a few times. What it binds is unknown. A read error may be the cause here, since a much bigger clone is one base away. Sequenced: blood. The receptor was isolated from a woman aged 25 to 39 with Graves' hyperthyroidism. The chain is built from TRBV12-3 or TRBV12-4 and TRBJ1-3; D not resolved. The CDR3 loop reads CASSPGRSGNTMYF. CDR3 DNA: TGTGCCAGCAGTCCCGGCAGGTCCGGAAACACCATGTATTTT.